These 23 T cell receptor beta chains were all obtained from the same sample, sequenced in a study of T cells in Graves' hyperthyroidism and ophthalmopathy. RNA transcripts gave rise to amplified TCR beta CDR3 regions. HTBI primers drove first-round RT-PCR of the TCR CDR3. TCRdb re-derived calls from the multiplex PCR reads in MiXCR, one entry per CDR3 protein. The sample holds 300,000 to 450,000 distinct CDR3 sequences, about a fifth seen once. Sequencing was carried out using blood. All receptors come from a man aged 18-30 years with Graves' ophthalmopathy.

This clonotype has only a few counts. The gene calls are TRBV7-2 and TRBJ2-3, with 8 bases identical to TRBD2. Germline V gene sequence: CDR1 SGHTA, CDR2 FQGNSA. The CDR3 contains 15 residues. V was pared by 0 bases and J by 11 bases, with 10 bases of the junction left unmatched. Here the CDR3 reads CASSLARSGGREQYF. CDR3 nucleotide sequence: TGTGCCAGCAGCTTAGCCAGGAGCGGGGGTCGGGAGCAGTATTTT.

This clonotype was seen repeatedly, ten times or more. V gene TRBV27 combines with J gene TRBJ1-2; 9 positions agree with TRBD1. The CDR3 is 15 residues long. Germline CDR1 MNHEY, CDR2 SMNVEV (reference sequence). V lost 5 bases, J lost 7 bases, and 11 bases stayed unmatched. The DNA of the CDR3 is TGTGCCAGCAGTACGGGACAGGGCAGTTCCTTTGGCTACACCTTC. This codes for CASSTGQGSSFGYTF.

This clonotype was counted many times. The CDR3: CATSRELAGATYEQYF. CDR3 coding DNA: TGTGCCACCAGCAGGGAGCTGGCGGGGGCTACCTACGAGCAGTACTTC. The V gene is TRBV15, the J gene TRBJ2-7, with D possibly TRBD2 on 7 matching bases. The V gene's germline CDR1 is LNHNV and CDR2 YYDKDF (reference sequence). CDR3 size: 16 residues. The V and J ends lost 3 bases and 2 bases respectively, with 17 bases between them.

This sequence joins TRBV28 and TRBJ1-4; D is possibly TRBD1 (5 bases). Trimming shortened V by 2 bases and J by 0 bases, and 10 bases separated the two germline ends. CDR3 size: 16 residues. Germline assignment: CDR1 MDHEN and CDR2 SYDVKM. The CDR3 sequence: CASSLVDSATNEKLFF. Here the CDR3 DNA reads TGTGCCAGCAGTTTAGTAGACAGCGCAACTAATGAAAAACTGTTTTTT.

This chain connects TRBV5-5 to TRBJ1-4; TRBD1 is a possible D gene (6 bases). CDR1 SGHKS and CDR2 YYEKEE come from the germline V gene (reference sequence). V lost 4 bases and J 7 bases, leaving 20 bases between the germline ends. The CDR3 totals 16 residues. The CDR3 is CASSPGGAGGSEKLFF. In nucleotides, the CDR3 is TGTGCCAGCAGCCCTGGGGGTGCGGGGGGCAGTGAAAAACTGTTTTTT.

The chain employs TRBV6-2 or TRBV6-3 and TRBJ1-4; a weak D match, TRBD1 (5 bases). V was clipped by 7 bases and J by 4 bases, with 25 bases between them. The germline CDR1 and CDR2 sequences are MNHEY and SVGEGT. The CDR3 sequence is 18 residues long. DNA of the CDR3: TGTGCCAGCACGAGACCGAAGGGAGCGGGACGTCTTAATGAAAAACTGTTTTTT. It translates to CASTRPKGAGRLNEKLFF.

Remarks on this clonotype: The junction departs from germline at one end; a sequencing error may be responsible. V is TRBV27 and J is TRBJ2-6; perhaps TRBD1 as D (6 bases). The V gene's germline CDR1 is MNHEY and CDR2 SMNVEV (reference sequence). The CDR3 has 14 amino acids. The CDR3 bases are TGTGCCAGCAGTTGGCAGTCAGGGGCCGACGTCCTGACTTTC. The encoded protein is CASSWQSGADVLTF.

This clonotype has ten or more counts. The chain links TRBV2 to TRBJ1-2; TRBD1 might be the D (5 bases). V lost 0 bases, J lost 7 bases, and 9 bases lay in between. The length of the CDR3 is 13 residues. Germline V gene data show CDR1 as SNHLY and CDR2 as FYNNEI. The chain's CDR3 is CASSEARRGGYTF. The CDR3 bases are TGTGCCAGCAGTGAAGCCCGGAGGGGTGGCTACACCTTC.

The chain carries TRBV13 and TRBJ2-7; D is uncertain. Trimming removed 5 bases at V and 2 bases at J, with 16 bases between. Germline CDR1 PRHDT, CDR2 FYEKMQ (reference sequence). The CDR3 runs to 15 residues. The chain's CDR3 is CASSPTRVPTYEQYF. In nucleotides, the CDR3 is TGTGCCAGCAGCCCAACACGGGTTCCGACCTACGAGCAGTACTTC.

This clonotype was recorded many times. The rearrangement joins TRBV3-1 to TRBJ1-3; D may be TRBD1 (6 bases). Germline-derived CDR1 and CDR2 are LGHDT and YNNKEL (reference sequence). Deletions cut 0 bases from V and 2 bases from J, with 8 bases between. The CDR3 is 15 residues long. DNA for the CDR3: TGTGCCAGCAGCCAAGACAGGACAGCTGGAAACACCATATATTTT. Amino acid sequence: CASSQDRTAGNTIYF.

This clonotype was seen ten or more times. The CDR3 region has the DNA TGTGCCAGCAGCCCCCGGGACACGGGACGGGGGGAGCAGTTCTTC. It is translated as CASSPRDTGRGEQFF. This chain joins TRBV7-9 and TRBJ2-1; D tentatively fits TRBD1 or TRBD2 (6 bases each). V was pared by 5 bases and J by 10 bases, with 21 bases between. Germline lookup yields CDR1 SEHNR and CDR2 FQNEAQ (reference sequence). The CDR3 contains 15 residues. Using reference TRBV7-9 and TRBJ2-1 for the parts outside the CDR3, the full variable domain is DTGVSQNPRHKITKRGQNVTFRCDPISEHNRLYWYRQTLGQGPEFLTYFQNEAQLEKSRLLSDRFSAERPKGSFSTLEIQRTEQGDSAMYLCASSPRDTGRGEQFFGPGTRLTVL.

This clonotype came up many times. The gene calls are TRBV27 and TRBJ1-5; 7 nucleotides match TRBD1. With 5 bases clipped from V and 0 bases from J, the junction kept 10 bases outside the gene matches. The length of the CDR3 is 17 residues. Germline V lookup: CDR1 MNHEY, CDR2 SMNVEV (reference sequence). In DNA, the CDR3 is TGTGCCAGCAGTAGAACCGGGACAGACTATAGCAATCAGCCCCAGCATTTT. Translation gives CASSRTGTDYSNQPQHF.

This clonotype came up a few times. A much larger clone is a single base away; this may be a read error. The rearrangement links TRBV7-2 to TRBJ2-2; D is undetermined. The CDR3 has 13 residues. Trimming removed 5 bases at V and 4 bases at J, with 8 bases between. CDR1 is SGHTA and CDR2 is FQGNSA in the germline V gene. The CDR3 reads CASSPTLTGELFF. The CDR3 bases are TGTGCCAGCAGCCCGACCCTCACCGGGGAGCTGTTTTTT.

This clonotype was seen a handful of times. V usage is TRBV10-3 and J usage is TRBJ2-5; D is ambiguous. The germline V and J ends were trimmed by 4 bases and 5 bases, with 8 bases remaining between them. The length of the CDR3 is 12 residues. Germline-derived CDR1 and CDR2 are ENHRY and SYGVKD. The CDR3, as DNA: TGTGCCATCAGTGCAGAGGCGGAGACCCAGTACTTC. Translation: CAISAEAETQYF.

This chain connects TRBV11-2 to TRBJ2-1, with 14 bases that match TRBD2. Trimming at V came to 5 bases and at J to 0 bases, leaving 6 bases not matched to a gene. Germline V gene data show CDR1 as SGHAT and CDR2 as FQNNGV. The CDR3 covers 18 residues. The CDR3 region has the DNA TGTGCCAGCAGCCGCGGGACTAGCGGGGGAAGCTCCTACAATGAGCAGTTCTTC. Amino acid sequence: CASSRGTSGGSSYNEQFF.

This clonotype was observed at least ten times. The CDR3 loop is CAIANQAVEAFF. The DNA for the CDR3 is TGTGCCATCGCTAACCAAGCCGTTGAAGCTTTCTTT. The chain joins TRBV10-3 to TRBJ1-1, with D unclear. V was pared by 8 bases and J by 7 bases, with 14 bases between. The CDR3 length is 12 residues. CDR1 ENHRY and CDR2 SYGVKD come from the germline V gene.

This clonotype was seen at least ten times. The chain couples TRBV29-1 to TRBJ1-2; 8 nucleotides align to TRBD1. The germline CDR1 and CDR2 sequences are SQVTM and ANQGSEA. CDR3 length: 11 residues. Trimming removed 7 bases from V and 7 bases from J; junction bases left unmatched: 5. CDR3 loop: CSAKDRAGYTF. CDR3 coding DNA: TGCAGCGCGAAGGACAGGGCTGGCTACACCTTC.

This clonotype was detected a few times. The V and J genes are TRBV10-3 and TRBJ1-5; no reliable D call. Germline V gene data show CDR1 as ENHRY and CDR2 as SYGVKD. Trimming shortened V by 7 bases and J by 5 bases, and 15 bases separated the two germline ends. The CDR3 length is 14 residues. CDR3 bases: TGTGCCATCAAAGGACCGGAGGGTCATCAGCCCCAGCATTTT. As protein: CAIKGPEGHQPQHF.

The V call is TRBV10-1, the J call TRBJ1-1; D call uncertain. CDR1 is WNHNN, CDR2 SYGVQD, per germline (reference sequence). The V gene lost 0 bases and the J gene lost 8 bases, with 10 bases spanning the gap. This CDR3 comprises 13 residues. CDR3 sequence reads: CASSESTSKEAFF. The CDR3 nucleotides are TGCGCCAGCAGTGAGTCAACCTCGAAAGAAGCTTTCTTT.

This clonotype has only a few counts. The chain couples TRBV27 to TRBJ2-1; TRBD2 matches at 8 bases. Losses at the gene ends were 5 bases for V and 4 bases for J; bases not matched to a gene: 16. Germline V gene lookup returns CDR1 MNHEY and CDR2 SMNVEV (reference sequence). The CDR3 loop spans 18 amino acids. The CDR3 coding sequence is TGTGCCAGCAGTCCTACAGCTACTAGGCGGGGGGTGTACAATGAGCAGTTCTTC. It yields the protein CASSPTATRRGVYNEQFF.

The sample holds many counts of this clonotype. This chain connects TRBV12-3 or TRBV12-4 to TRBJ2-1, with D tentatively TRBD2 (5 bases). The CDR3 is 15 residues long. V gave up 1 base and J gave up 0 bases, with 7 bases separating them. This CDR3 is CASSLERSSYNEQFF. The CDR3 region has the DNA TGTGCCAGCAGTTTAGAGCGGAGCTCCTACAATGAGCAGTTCTTC.

Ten or more counts support this clonotype. The rearrangement links TRBV7-8 to TRBJ1-1; weak D call: TRBD1 (5 bases). The V gene's germline CDR1 is SGHVS and CDR2 FQNEAQ. V was pared by 5 bases and J by 3 bases, with 16 bases between. The CDR3 sequence is 15 residues long. CDR3 sequence: CASSIWDRGDTEAFF. The CDR3 DNA is TGTGCCAGCAGCATTTGGGACCGGGGGGACACTGAAGCTTTCTTT.

This sequence joins TRBV6-1 and TRBJ2-7, with D perhaps TRBD1 (8 bases). V was shortened by 8 bases and J by 3 bases, with 23 bases between the two germline ends. The length of the CDR3 is 16 residues. CDR1 is MNHNS and CDR2 is SASEGT in the germline V gene. The DNA of the CDR3 is TGTGCCAGCCACTCGGTTCACAGGGGGGAGGGCTACGAGCAGTACTTC. Amino acid sequence: CASHSVHRGEGYEQYF.